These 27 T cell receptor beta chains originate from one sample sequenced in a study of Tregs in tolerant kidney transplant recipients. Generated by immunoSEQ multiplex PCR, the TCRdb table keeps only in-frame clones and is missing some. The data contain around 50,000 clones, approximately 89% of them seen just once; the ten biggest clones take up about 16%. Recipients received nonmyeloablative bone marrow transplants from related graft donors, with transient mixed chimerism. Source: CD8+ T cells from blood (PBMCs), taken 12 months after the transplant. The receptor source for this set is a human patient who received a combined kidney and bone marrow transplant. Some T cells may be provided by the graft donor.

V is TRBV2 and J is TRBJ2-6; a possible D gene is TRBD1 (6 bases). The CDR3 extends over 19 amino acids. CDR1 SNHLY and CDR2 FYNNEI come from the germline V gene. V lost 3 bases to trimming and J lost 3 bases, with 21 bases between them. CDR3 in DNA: TGTGCCAGCAGTGACGCGATGGGGGCTAGTTCTGGTGGGGCCAACGTCCTGACTTTC. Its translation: CASSDAMGASSGGANVLTF. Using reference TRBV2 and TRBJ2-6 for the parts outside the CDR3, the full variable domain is EPEVTQTPSHQVTQMGQEVILRCVPISNHLYFYWYRQILGQKVEFLVSFYNNEISEKSEIFDDQFSVERPDGSNFTLKIRSTKLEDSAMYFCASSDAMGASSGGANVLTFGAGSRLTVL.

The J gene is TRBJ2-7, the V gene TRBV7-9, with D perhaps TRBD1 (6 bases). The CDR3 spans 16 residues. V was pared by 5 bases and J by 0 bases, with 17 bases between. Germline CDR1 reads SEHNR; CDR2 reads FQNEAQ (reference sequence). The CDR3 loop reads CASSLPRTESSYEQYF. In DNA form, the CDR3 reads TGTGCCAGCAGCCTCCCCAGGACAGAAAGCTCCTACGAGCAGTACTTC. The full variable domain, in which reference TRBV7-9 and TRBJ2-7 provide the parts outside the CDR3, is DTGVSQNPRHKITKRGQNVTFRCDPISEHNRLYWYRQTLGQGPEFLTYFQNEAQLEKSRLLSDRFSAERPKGSFSTLEIQRTEQGDSAMYLCASSLPRTESSYEQYFGPGTRLTVT.

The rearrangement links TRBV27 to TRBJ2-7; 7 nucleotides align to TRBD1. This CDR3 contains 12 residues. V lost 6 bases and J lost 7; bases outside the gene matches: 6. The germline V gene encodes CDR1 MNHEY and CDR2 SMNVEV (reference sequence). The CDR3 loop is CASRTGSREQYF. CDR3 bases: TGTGCCAGCAGGACAGGGTCTCGGGAGCAGTACTTC.

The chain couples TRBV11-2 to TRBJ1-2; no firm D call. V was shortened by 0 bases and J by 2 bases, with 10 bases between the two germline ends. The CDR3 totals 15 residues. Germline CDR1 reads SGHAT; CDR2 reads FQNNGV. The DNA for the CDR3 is TGTGCCAGCAGCTTAGAGCACTCACCCAACTATGGCTACACCTTC. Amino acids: CASSLEHSPNYGYTF. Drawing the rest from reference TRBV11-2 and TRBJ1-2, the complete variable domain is EAGVAQSPRYKIIEKRQSVAFWCNPISGHATLYWYQQILGQGPKLLIQFQNNGVVDDSQLPKDRFSAERLKGVDSTLKIQPAKLEDSAVYLCASSLEHSPNYGYTFGSGTRLTVV.

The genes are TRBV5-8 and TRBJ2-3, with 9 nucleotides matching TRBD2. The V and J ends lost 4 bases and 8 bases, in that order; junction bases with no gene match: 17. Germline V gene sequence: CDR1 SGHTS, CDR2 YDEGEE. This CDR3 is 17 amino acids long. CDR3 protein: CASSPGEIGLARGTQYF. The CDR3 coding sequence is TGTGCCAGCAGCCCAGGAGAGATAGGACTAGCGCGAGGTACGCAGTATTTT.

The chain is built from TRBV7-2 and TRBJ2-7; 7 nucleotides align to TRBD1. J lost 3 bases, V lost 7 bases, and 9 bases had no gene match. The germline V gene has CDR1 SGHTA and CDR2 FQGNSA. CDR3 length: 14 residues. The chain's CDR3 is CASTSTRDSYEQYF. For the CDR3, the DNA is TGTGCCAGCACCTCTACTCGGGACAGCTACGAGCAGTACTTC.

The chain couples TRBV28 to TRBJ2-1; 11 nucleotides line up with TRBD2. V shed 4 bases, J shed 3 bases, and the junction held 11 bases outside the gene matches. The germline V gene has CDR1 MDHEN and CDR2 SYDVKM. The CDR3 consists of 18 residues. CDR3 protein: CASSSVAGGLLSYNEQFF. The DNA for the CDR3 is TGTGCCAGCAGTTCAGTAGCGGGGGGGCTTTTGAGCTACAATGAGCAGTTCTTC.

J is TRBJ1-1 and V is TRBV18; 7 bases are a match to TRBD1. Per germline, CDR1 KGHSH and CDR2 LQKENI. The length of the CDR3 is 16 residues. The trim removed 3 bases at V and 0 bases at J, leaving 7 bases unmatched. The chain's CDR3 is CASSPSRQGMNTEAFF. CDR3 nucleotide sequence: TGTGCCAGCTCACCCTCCCGACAGGGCATGAACACTGAAGCTTTCTTT.

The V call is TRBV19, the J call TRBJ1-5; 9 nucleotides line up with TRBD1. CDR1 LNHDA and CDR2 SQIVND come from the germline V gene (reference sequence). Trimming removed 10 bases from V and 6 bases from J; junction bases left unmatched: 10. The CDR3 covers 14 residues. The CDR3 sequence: CAISEGQGVQPQHF. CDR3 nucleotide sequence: TGTGCCATTTCCGAGGGACAGGGAGTTCAGCCCCAGCATTTT.

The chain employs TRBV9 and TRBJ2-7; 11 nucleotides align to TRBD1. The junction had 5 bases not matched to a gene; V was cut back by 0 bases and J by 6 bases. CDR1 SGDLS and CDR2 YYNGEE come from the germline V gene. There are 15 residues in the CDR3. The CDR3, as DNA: TGTGCCAGCAGCGTAGGAGGACAGGGGGCTGGCGAGCAGTACTTC. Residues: CASSVGGQGAGEQYF.

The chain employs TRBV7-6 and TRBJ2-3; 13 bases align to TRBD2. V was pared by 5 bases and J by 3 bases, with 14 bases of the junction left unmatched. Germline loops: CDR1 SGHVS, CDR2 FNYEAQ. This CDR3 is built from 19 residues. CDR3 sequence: CASSPGLAGVPARTDTQYF. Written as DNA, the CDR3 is TGTGCCAGCAGCCCCGGACTAGCGGGAGTCCCCGCCCGGACAGATACGCAGTATTTT.

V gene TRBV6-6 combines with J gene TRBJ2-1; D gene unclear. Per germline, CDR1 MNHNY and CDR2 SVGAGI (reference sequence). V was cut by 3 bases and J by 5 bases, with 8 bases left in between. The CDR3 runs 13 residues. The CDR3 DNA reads TGTGCCAGCAGTTATAGCAGAGACAATGAGCAGTTCTTC. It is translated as CASSYSRDNEQFF.

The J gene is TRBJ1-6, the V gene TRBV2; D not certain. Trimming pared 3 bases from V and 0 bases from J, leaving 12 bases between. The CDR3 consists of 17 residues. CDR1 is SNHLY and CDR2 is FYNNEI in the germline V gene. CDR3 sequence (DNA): TGTGCCAGCAGTGAGAAGAACTCCCGCTCCTATAATTCACCCCTCCACTTT. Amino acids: CASSEKNSRSYNSPLHF.

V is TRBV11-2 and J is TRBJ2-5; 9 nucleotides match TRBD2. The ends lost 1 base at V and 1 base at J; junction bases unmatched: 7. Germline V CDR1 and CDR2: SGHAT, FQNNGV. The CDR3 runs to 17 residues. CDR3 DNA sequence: TGTGCCAGCAGCTTAGGGGGGGTAGCGGGGGTCCAAGAGACCCAGTACTTC. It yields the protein CASSLGGVAGVQETQYF.

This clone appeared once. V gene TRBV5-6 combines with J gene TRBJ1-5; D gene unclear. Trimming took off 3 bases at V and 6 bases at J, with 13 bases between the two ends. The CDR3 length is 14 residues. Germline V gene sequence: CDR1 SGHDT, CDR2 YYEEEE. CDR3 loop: CASSSSGFSQPQHF. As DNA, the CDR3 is TGTGCCAGCAGCTCCTCGGGGTTTTCTCAGCCCCAGCATTTT.

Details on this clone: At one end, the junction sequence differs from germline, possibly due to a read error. The CDR3 region has the DNA TGTGCCAGCAGCTCCGGGAGGGGCGGGGATTTT. It specifies CASSSGRGGDF. The chain has TRBV13 and TRBJ2-3, with 8 positions matching TRBD2. This CDR3 comprises 11 residues. CDR1 and CDR2 (germline): PRHDT, FYEKMQ (reference sequence).

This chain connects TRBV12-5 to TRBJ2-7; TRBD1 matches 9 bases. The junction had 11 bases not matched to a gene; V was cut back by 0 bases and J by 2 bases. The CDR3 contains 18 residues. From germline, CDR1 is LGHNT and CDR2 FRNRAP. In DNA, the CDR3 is TGTGCTAGTGGTTTGGTATGGAATGCGGACAGGGGACCCTACGAGCAGTACTTC. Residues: CASGLVWNADRGPYEQYF.

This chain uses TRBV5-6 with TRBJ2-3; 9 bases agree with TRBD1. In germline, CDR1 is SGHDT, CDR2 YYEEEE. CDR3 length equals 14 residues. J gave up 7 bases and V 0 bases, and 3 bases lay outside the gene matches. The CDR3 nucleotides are TGTGCCAGCAGCTTGGGACAGGGGGTTTATACGCAGTATTTT. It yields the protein CASSLGQGVYTQYF.

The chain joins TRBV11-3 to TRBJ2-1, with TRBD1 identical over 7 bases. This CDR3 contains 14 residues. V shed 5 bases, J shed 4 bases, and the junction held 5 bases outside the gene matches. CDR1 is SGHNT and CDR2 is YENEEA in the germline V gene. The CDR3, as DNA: TGTGCCAGCAGCCCAGGGGGTATTTACAATGAGCAGTTCTTC. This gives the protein CASSPGGIYNEQFF.

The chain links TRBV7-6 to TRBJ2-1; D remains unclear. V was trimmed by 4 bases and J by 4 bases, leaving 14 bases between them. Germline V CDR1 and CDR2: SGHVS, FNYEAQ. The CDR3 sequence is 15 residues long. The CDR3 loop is CASSSAPSSYNEQFF. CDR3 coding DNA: TGTGCCAGCAGCTCCGCTCCGTCCAGTTACAATGAGCAGTTCTTC.

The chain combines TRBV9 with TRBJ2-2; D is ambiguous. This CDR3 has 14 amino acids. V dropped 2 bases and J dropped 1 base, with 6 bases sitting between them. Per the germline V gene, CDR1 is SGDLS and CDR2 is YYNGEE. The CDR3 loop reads CASSVSGNTGELFF. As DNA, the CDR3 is TGTGCCAGCAGCGTTAGTGGGAACACCGGGGAGCTGTTTTTT.

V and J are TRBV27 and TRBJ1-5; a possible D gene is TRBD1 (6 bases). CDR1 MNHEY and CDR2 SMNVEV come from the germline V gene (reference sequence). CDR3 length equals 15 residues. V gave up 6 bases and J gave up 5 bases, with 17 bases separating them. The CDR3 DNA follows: TGTGCCAGCAGGACCCTTTACAGGGCCGATCAGCCCCAGCATTTT. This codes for CASRTLYRADQPQHF.

The chain's CDR3 is CASEDRHSYEQYF. The CDR3 DNA is TGTGCCAGCGAGGACAGGCACTCCTACGAGCAGTACTTC. The V gene is TRBV28, the J gene TRBJ2-7, with TRBD1 identical over 7 bases. V gave up 8 bases and J gave up 0 bases; unmatched junction bases: 4. Germline assignment: CDR1 MDHEN and CDR2 SYDVKM. CDR3 size: 13 residues.

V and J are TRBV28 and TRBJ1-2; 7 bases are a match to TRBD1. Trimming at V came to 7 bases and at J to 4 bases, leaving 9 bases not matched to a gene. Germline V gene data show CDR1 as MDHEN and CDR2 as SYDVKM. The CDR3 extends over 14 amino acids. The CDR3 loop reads CASTLGTVFYGYTF. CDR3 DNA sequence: TGTGCCAGCACCTTAGGGACAGTCTTCTATGGCTACACCTTC.

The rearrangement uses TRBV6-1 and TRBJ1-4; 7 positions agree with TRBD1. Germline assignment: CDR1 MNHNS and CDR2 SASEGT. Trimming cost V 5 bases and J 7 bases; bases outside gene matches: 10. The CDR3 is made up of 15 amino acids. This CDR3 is CASSKDRAVGEKLFF. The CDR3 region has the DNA TGTGCCAGCAGTAAAGACAGGGCAGTCGGTGAAAAACTGTTTTTT.

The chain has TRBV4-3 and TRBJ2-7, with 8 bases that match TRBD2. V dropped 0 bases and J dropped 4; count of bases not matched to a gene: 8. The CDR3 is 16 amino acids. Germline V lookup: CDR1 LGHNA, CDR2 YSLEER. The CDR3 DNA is TGCGCCAGCAGCCAAGATCGGGGTCTAGCGGGTTACGAGCAGTACTTC. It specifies CASSQDRGLAGYEQYF.

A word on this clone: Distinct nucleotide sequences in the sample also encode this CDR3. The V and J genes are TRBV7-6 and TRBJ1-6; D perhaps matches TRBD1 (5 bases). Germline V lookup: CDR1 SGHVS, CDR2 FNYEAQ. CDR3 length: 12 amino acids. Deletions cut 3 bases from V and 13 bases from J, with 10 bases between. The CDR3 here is CASSFQGSPLHF. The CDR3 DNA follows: TGTGCCAGCAGCTTCCAGGGTTCCCCCCTCCACTTT.